The TCR beta chain under discussion was sequenced for a study of radiotherapy plus CTLA-4 blockade in lung cancer. At the level of the study: Disease control was present in roughly 30% of patients, and objective responses in approximately 19%.

About this clone itself: Its target is unknown.

Study conclusions and caveats: TCR clones originating in tumors grew in number in blood after radiotherapy plus ipilimumab.

TCRdb's table, derived via immunoSEQ multiplex PCR, lists solely in-frame clones and lacks some. This table holds 90,000 to 100,000 clones, around 88% found once. Trimming shortened V by 0 bases and J by 5 bases, and 13 bases separated the two germline ends. The CDR3 extends over 15 amino acids. Per the germline V gene, CDR1 is SGHDN and CDR2 is FVKESK. The clonotype comes from a human donor with non-small cell lung cancer that progressed on radiotherapy plus ipilimumab. The V and J genes are TRBV14 and TRBJ1-1; D is unclear. Specimen: peripheral blood, collected from a patient treated with radiotherapy plus ipilimumab. In DNA form, the CDR3 reads TGTGCCAGCAGCCAAGATCTTGGAGGGTGGACTGAAGCTTTCTTT. Translation: CASSQDLGGWTEAFF.